This TCR beta chain was identified in a study of blood T cell repertoires in COVID-19. Study summary: Samples of COVID-19 (acute and convalescent) were obtained from the United States, Italy and Spain. The analysed material was cDNA or gDNA that came from T cells, B-cell-depleted T cells, or PBMCs.

In the authors' methods: Counts of nucleated cells, estimated from reference gene primer amplification, were obtained. The assay was immunoSEQ multiplex PCR, and TCRdb's table has in-frame clones only and misses some. The V and J calls and clone size come from that table; D and trimming were worked out from the DNA. The sample lists roughly 170,000 clones; approximately 80% were seen once. V dropped 4 bases and J dropped 5 bases, with 15 bases sitting between them. Germline CDR1 PRHDT, CDR2 FYEKMQ (reference sequence). CDR3 length: 14 residues. Sequencing was done on a sample of peripheral blood. The sequence was obtained from a human donor in a cohort sampled during active COVID-19. J is TRBJ2-7 and V is TRBV13, with a possible D match to TRBD2 (5 bases). CDR3: CASSSWTGRDEQYF. In nucleotides, the CDR3 is TGTGCCAGCAGCTCCTGGACTGGGCGGGACGAGCAGTACTTC.